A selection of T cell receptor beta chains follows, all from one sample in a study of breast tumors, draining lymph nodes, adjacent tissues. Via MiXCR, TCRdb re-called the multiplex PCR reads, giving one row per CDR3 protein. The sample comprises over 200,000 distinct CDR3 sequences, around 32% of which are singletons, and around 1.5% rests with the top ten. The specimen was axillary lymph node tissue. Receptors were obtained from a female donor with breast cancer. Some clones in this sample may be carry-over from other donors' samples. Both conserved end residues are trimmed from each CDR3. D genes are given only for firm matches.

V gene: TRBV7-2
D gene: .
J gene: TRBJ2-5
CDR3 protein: ASTLTWGGAKAQH

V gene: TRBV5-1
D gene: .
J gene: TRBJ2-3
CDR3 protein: ASSLAPGGTDTQY

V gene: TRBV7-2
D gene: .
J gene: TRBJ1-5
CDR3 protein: ASSWTDNQPQH

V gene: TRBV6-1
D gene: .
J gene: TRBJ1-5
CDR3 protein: ASSQGPTSGNQPQH

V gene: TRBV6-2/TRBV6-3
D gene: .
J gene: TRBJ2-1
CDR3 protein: ASIKTGGAEQF

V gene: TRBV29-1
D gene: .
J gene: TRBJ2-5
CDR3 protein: SAGQRRQETQY

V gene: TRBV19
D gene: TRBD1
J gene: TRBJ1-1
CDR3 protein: ASSMIPGQGRGTEAF

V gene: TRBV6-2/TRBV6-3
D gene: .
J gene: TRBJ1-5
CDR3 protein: ASCRSMGRQPQH

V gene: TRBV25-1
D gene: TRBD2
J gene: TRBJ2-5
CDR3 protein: ASRDPASGTETQY

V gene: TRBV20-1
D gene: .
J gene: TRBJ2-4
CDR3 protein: SASTTGVRDIQY

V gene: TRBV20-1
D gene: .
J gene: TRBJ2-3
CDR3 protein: SAGGTDTQY

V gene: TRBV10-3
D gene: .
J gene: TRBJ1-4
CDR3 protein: AIRAGTTNEKLF

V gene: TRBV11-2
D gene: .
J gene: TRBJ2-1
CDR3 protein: ASSFRTTSSYNEQF

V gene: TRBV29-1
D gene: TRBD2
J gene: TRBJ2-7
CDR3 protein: SVEEGTSGRYEQY

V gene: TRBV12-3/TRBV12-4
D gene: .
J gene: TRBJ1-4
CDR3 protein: ASSLQGPPREKLF

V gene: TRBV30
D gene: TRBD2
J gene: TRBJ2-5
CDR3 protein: AWSVVRASGETQY

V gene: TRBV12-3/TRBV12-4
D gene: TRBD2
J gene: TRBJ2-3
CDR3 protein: ASSPSGGGDTQY

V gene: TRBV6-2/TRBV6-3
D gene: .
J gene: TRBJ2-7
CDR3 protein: ASSVYTGEQY

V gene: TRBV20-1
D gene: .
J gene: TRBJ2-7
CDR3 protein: SARDRVGAVREQY

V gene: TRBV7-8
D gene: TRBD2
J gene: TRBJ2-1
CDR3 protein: ASSLVPSGRARDEQF

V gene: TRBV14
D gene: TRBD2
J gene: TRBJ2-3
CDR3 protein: ASSQLVGGRVSDTQY